This record covers a single TCR beta chain. The data were taken from a study of T cell changes during pregnancy in multiple sclerosis. The germline V and J ends were trimmed by 1 base and 2 bases, with 7 bases remaining between them. This CDR3 comprises 14 residues. Germline V lookup: CDR1 SGHNT, CDR2 YENEEA. Method: immunoSEQ multiplex PCR; TCRdb's copy keeps in-frame clones and lacks some. The data contain 40,000 to 55,000 clones, about nine tenths of them singletons. This specimen was peripheral blood, taken in the first trimester of pregnancy. The chain employs TRBV11-3 and TRBJ2-3, with a possible D match to TRBD2 (5 bases). This TCR derives from a female donor in good health, enrolled as a control in a pregnancy study. This CDR3 is CASSLAGNTDTQYF. For the CDR3, the DNA is TGTGCCAGCAGCTTAGCCGGGAACACAGATACGCAGTATTTT.